This is a list of T cell receptor beta chains from one sample in a study of cytomegalovirus exposure and HLA in healthy donors. The data were produced by immunoSEQ multiplex PCR, yet TCRdb's version contains in-frame clones alone and is incomplete. The sample records some 160,000 clones, roughly 80% being singletons. The material sequenced was PBMCs. These receptors originate from a male donor in good health and CMV-seronegative. CDR3s include the opening cysteine and the closing phenylalanine or tryptophan. Each record gives: CDR3 DNA, CDR3 protein, clone size, D gene, V gene, J gene. The D gene is left open where the match is weak. Not all rows give a size; the values are once, few, many and, for expanded clones, a class.

CDR3 DNA: TGTGCCAGTAGTACAGGACAGGGCAGATACAATGAGCAGTTCTTC; CDR3 protein: CASSTGQGRYNEQFF; clone size: -; D gene: TRBD1; V gene: TRBV19; J gene: TRBJ2-1
CDR3 DNA: TGTGCCAGCAGTCGCGGGACAGGGGCGACAGATACGCAGTATTTT; CDR3 protein: CASSRGTGATDTQYF; clone size: -; D gene: TRBD1; V gene: TRBV6-5; J gene: TRBJ2-3
CDR3 DNA: TGTGCCAGCAGCTTGGACAGGGGAAACTACGAGCAGTACTTC; CDR3 protein: CASSLDRGNYEQYF; clone size: -; D gene: TRBD1; V gene: TRBV7-6; J gene: TRBJ2-7
CDR3 DNA: TGTGCCAGCAGTTACTCACAGCTTAATGAAAAACTGTTTTTT; CDR3 protein: CASSYSQLNEKLFF; clone size: -; D gene: -; V gene: TRBV6-5; J gene: TRBJ1-4
CDR3 DNA: TGCGCCAGCAGCTTCACTACCTCGGATACGCAGTATTTT; CDR3 protein: CASSFTTSDTQYF; clone size: -; D gene: -; V gene: TRBV5-1; J gene: TRBJ2-3
CDR3 DNA: TGTGCCAGCAAGGGGTACTATGGCTACACCTTC; CDR3 protein: CASKGYYGYTF; clone size: -; D gene: -; V gene: TRBV2; J gene: TRBJ1-2
CDR3 DNA: TGTGCCAGCAGCTCGAGGGCGGGGTTAAACAATGAGCAGTTCTTC; CDR3 protein: CASSSRAGLNNEQFF; clone size: -; D gene: -; V gene: TRBV7-8; J gene: TRBJ2-1
CDR3 DNA: TGTGCCAGCAGCTCCCTGAACACCATATATTTT; CDR3 protein: CASSSLNTIYF; clone size: -; D gene: -; V gene: TRBV7-9; J gene: TRBJ1-3
CDR3 DNA: TGCGCCAGCAGCTTGGTGGGACAGGCCTACGAGCAGTACTTC; CDR3 protein: CASSLVGQAYEQYF; clone size: -; D gene: TRBD1; V gene: TRBV5-1; J gene: TRBJ2-7
CDR3 DNA: TGTGCCAGCAGCTTAGGCGGAGGGCAGTTCTCTGGAAACACCATATATTTT; CDR3 protein: CASSLGGGQFSGNTIYF; clone size: -; D gene: -; V gene: TRBV11-2; J gene: TRBJ1-3
CDR3 DNA: TGTGCCAGCACCCGCCGAGGGTCGGAGTCGATCTATGGCTACACCTTC; CDR3 protein: CASTRRGSESIYGYTF; clone size: -; D gene: -; V gene: TRBV5-5; J gene: TRBJ1-2
CDR3 DNA: TGTGCCAGCAGTTTATGGTCGGGGGAGACTGAAGCTTTCTTT; CDR3 protein: CASSLWSGETEAFF; clone size: -; D gene: -; V gene: TRBV27; J gene: TRBJ1-1
CDR3 DNA: TGCGCCAGCTGGGCGGGGGCGAGCACAGATACGCAGTATTTT; CDR3 protein: CASWAGASTDTQYF; clone size: -; D gene: -; V gene: TRBV5-1; J gene: TRBJ2-3
CDR3 DNA: TGCGCCAGCAGCGAGGACAGGGGGGGCACAGATACGCAGTATTTT; CDR3 protein: CASSEDRGGTDTQYF; clone size: few; D gene: TRBD1; V gene: TRBV5-1; J gene: TRBJ2-3
CDR3 DNA: TGCAGCGTTGAAGTCGACGGTCTGGAGCAGTACTTC; CDR3 protein: CSVEVDGLEQYF; clone size: -; D gene: -; V gene: TRBV29-1; J gene: TRBJ2-5
CDR3 DNA: TGTGCTAGCAGCTTAGGTTTTAGCGGGGGGCGAGAGACCCAGTACTTC; CDR3 protein: CASSLGFSGGRETQYF; clone size: few; D gene: TRBD2; V gene: TRBV7-7; J gene: TRBJ2-5
CDR3 DNA: TGTGCCGGCAGGACAGGGTGGAACGAGCAGTACTTC; CDR3 protein: CAGRTGWNEQYF; clone size: few; D gene: TRBD1; V gene: TRBV25-1; J gene: TRBJ2-7
CDR3 DNA: TGTGCCAGCAGCCCGGGGACAGGGGGATACTTC; CDR3 protein: CASSPGTGGYF; clone size: -; D gene: TRBD1; V gene: TRBV7-9; J gene: TRBJ2-4